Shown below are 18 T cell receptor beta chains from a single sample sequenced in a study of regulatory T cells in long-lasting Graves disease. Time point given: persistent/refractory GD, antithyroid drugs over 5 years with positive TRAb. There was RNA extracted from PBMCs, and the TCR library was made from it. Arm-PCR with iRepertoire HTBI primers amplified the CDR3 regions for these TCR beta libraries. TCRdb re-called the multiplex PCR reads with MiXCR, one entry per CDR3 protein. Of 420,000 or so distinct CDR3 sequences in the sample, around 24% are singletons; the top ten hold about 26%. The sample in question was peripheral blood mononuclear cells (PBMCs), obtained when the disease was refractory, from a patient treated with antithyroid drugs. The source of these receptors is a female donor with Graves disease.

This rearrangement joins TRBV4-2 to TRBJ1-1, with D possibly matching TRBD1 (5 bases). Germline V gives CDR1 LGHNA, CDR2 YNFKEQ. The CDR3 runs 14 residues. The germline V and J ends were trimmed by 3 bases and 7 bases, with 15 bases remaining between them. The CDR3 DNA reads TGTGCCAGCAGCCACGGAGGGGACTTAAATGAAGCTTTCTTT. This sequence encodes CASSHGGDLNEAFF.

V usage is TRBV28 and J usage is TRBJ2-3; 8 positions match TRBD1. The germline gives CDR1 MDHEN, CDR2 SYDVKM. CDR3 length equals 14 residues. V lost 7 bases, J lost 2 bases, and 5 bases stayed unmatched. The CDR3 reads CASNLQGATDTQYF. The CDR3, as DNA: TGTGCCAGCAACCTTCAGGGGGCCACAGATACGCAGTATTTT.

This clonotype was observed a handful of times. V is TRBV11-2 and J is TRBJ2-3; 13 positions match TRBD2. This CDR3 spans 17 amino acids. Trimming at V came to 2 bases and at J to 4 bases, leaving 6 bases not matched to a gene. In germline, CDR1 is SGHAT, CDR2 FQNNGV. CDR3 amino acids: CASSLFGLAGVPDTQYF. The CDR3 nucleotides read TGTGCCAGCAGCTTATTCGGACTAGCGGGAGTCCCAGATACGCAGTATTTT.

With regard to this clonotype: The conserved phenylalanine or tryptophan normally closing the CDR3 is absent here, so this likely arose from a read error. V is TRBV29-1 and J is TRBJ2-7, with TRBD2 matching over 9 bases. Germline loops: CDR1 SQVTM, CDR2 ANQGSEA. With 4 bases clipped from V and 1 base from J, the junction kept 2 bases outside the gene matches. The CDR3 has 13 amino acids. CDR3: CSVVLAGSYEQYS. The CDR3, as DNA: TGCAGCGTTGTCCTAGCGGGATCCTACGAGCAGTACTCC.

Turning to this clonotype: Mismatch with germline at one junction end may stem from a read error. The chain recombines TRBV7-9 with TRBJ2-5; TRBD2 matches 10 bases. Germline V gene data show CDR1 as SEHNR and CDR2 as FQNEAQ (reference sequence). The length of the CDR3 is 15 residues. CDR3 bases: TGTGCCAGCAGCTTAGCGGCTAGCGGGAGTGGGACCCAGTACTTT. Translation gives CASSLAASGSGTQYF.

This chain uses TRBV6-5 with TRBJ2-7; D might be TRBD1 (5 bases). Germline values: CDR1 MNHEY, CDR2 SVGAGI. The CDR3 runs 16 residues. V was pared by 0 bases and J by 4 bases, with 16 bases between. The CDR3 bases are TGTGCCAGCAGTTACTCCTGGAACCTACCAGGGTACGAGCAGTACTTC. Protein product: CASSYSWNLPGYEQYF.

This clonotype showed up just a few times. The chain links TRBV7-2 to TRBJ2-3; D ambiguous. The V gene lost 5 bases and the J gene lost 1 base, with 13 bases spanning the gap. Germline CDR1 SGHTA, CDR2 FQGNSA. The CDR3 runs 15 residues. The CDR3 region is CASSPPTRGTDTQYF. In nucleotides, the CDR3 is TGTGCCAGCAGCCCCCCAACCCGGGGCACAGATACGCAGTATTTT.

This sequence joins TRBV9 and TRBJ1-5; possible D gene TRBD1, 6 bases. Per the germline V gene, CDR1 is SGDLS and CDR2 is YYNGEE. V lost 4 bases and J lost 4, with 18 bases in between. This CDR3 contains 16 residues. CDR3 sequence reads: CASSSGEGVGNQPQHF. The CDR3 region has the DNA TGTGCCAGCAGCTCGGGTGAGGGGGTTGGAAATCAGCCCCAGCATTTT.

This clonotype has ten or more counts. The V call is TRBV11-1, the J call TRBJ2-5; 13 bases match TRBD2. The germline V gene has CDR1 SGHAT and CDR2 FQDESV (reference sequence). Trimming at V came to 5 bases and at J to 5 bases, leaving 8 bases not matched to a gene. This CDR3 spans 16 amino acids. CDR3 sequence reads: CASSHWTSGSLETQYF. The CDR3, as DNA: TGTGCCAGCAGCCATTGGACTAGCGGGAGTCTGGAGACCCAGTACTTC.

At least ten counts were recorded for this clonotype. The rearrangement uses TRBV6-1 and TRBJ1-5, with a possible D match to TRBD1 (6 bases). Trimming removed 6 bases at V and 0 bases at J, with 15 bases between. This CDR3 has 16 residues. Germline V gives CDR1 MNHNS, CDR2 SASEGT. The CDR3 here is CASRQGVSNSNQPQHF. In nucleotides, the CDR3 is TGTGCCAGCAGACAGGGAGTATCGAATAGCAATCAGCCCCAGCATTTT.

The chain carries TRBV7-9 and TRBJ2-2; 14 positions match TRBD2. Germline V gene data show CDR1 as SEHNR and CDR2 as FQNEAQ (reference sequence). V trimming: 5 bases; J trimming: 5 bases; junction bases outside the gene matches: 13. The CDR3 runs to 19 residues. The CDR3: CASSQGTSGSFSWTGELFF. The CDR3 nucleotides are TGTGCCAGCAGCCAAGGGACTAGCGGGAGTTTTTCGTGGACCGGGGAGCTGTTTTTT.

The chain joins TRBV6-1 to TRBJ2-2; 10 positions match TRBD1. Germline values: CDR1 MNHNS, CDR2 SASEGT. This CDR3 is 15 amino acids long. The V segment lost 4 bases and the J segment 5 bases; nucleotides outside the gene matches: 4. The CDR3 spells CASSGQGAGTGELFF. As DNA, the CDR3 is TGTGCCAGCAGTGGACAGGGGGCAGGAACCGGGGAGCTGTTTTTT.

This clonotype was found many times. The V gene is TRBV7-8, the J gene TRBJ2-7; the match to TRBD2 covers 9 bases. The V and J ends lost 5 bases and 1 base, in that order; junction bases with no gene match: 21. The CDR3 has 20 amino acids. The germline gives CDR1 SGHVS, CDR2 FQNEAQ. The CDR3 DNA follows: TGTGCCAGCAGCCCCACCCGTCTACAGGGCAGTAGCGGGAGTTCCTACGAGCAGTACTTC. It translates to CASSPTRLQGSSGSSYEQYF.

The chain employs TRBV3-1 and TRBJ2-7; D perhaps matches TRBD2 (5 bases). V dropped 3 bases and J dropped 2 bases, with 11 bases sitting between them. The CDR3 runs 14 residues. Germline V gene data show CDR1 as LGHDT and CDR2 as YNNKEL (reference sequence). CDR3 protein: CASSHLGKAYEQYF. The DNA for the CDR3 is TGTGCCAGCAGCCATCTCGGGAAAGCCTACGAGCAGTACTTC.

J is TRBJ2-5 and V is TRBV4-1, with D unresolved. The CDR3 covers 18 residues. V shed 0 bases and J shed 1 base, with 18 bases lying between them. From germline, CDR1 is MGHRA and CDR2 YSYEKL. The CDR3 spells CASSQEFQSFGSQETQYF. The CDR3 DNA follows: TGCGCCAGCAGCCAAGAGTTCCAGTCGTTCGGTTCCCAAGAGACCCAGTACTTC.

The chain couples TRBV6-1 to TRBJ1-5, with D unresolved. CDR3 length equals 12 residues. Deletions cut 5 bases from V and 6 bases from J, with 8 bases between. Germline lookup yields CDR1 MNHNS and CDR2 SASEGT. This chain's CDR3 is CASSPELQPQHF. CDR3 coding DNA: TGTGCCAGCAGTCCCGAGCTTCAGCCCCAGCATTTT.

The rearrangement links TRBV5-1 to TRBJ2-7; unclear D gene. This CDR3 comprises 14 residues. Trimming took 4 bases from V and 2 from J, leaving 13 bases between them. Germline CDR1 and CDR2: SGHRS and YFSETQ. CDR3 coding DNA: TGCGCCAGCAGCATTTCGGACGGAACCTACGAGCAGTACTTC. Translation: CASSISDGTYEQYF.

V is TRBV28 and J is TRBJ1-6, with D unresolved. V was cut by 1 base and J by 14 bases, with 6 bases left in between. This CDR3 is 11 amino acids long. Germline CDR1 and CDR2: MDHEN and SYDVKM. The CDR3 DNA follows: TGTGCCAGCAGTTTATCCGGGGCCCTCCACTTT. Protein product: CASSLSGALHF.